This TCR beta chain originates from a study of T cell repertoires in cytomegalovirus infection. Study-level background: CMV epitopes that were recently identified and HLA-C-restricted were used alongside well-studied HLA-B-restricted ones. In public TCR beta signatures, there were indications of both CMV infection and matching HLA type. General study results and limits: The study found HLA-C-restricted CMV-specific TCR beta clonotypes dominating the ex vivo response. Identification of carriers of CMV plus the relevant HLA was performed using cumulative public TCR beta family frequency.

This clonotype was observed a handful of times. Its antigen is unknown. This CDR3 comprises 14 residues. Germline lookup yields CDR1 SQVTM and CDR2 ANQGSEA. V was clipped by 1 base and J by 4 bases; unmatched bases: 4. From the reads, TCRdb called clonotypes with MiXCR, one entry per CDR3 protein. The data show approximately 1,000,000 distinct CDR3 sequences, 31% seen once. The chain joins TRBV29-1 to TRBJ1-2; 9 nucleotides match TRBD1. The source was cultured CD8+ T cells from PBMCs, collected from culture after CMV antigen stimulation. The clonotype comes from a human donor in good health (CMV status not recorded). Some clones in this sample may be carry-over from other donors' samples. CDR3 sequence: CSVEGDRVPYGYTF. The CDR3 bases are TGCAGCGTTGAAGGGGACAGGGTTCCCTATGGCTACACCTTC.